This TCR beta chain was recovered during a study of T cell responses to AZD1222 COVID-19 vaccine. Comments on this clone: Its antigen remains unidentified.

Regarding the study as a whole: Only five to seven individuals given AZD1222 were seropositive at baseline. Mostly white British, mostly female donors; authors suggested clonal diversity may be underestimated. Spike was spanned by vaccine-associated CD4 TCRs, with dominance at 160-218 and 743-854.

V was shortened by 6 bases and J by 4 bases, with 10 bases between the two germline ends. The CDR3 spans 13 residues. The germline V gene encodes CDR1 LGHDT and CDR2 YNNKEL (reference sequence). Assay: immunoSEQ multiplex PCR; the TCRdb copy retains only in-frame clones and omits some. The repertoire holds some 140,000 clones, with over 90% as singletons. The chain links TRBV3-1 (or the pseudogene TRBV3-2) to TRBJ1-5; D unclear. This sequence was found in an adult in good health. Specimen: peripheral blood, collected on day 0 of AZD1222 vaccination. The CDR3, as DNA: TGTGCCAGCAGTGACATAGGGAATCAGCCCCAGCATTTT. Translated, it gives CASSDIGNQPQHF.